The next 24 T cell receptor beta chains were all read from a single sample in a study of blood T cell repertoires in COVID-19. Libraries were prepared by immunoSEQ multiplex PCR; TCRdb keeps only in-frame clonotypes and omits some of them. The sample lists fewer than 30,000 clones, around nine tenths occurring once. The specimen sequenced was peripheral blood. The source of these receptors is a human donor in a cohort sampled during active COVID-19.

This clone occurred once. This sequence joins TRBV18 and TRBJ1-3; no clear D gene. The CDR3 is 16 amino acids. CDR1 is KGHSH, CDR2 LQKENI, per germline. Trimming took off 3 bases at V and 0 bases at J, with 12 bases between the two ends. CDR3 coding DNA: TGTGCCAGCTCACCTAACACACAATCCTCTGGAAACACCATATATTTT. It is translated as CASSPNTQSSGNTIYF. Using reference TRBV18 and TRBJ1-3 for the parts outside the CDR3, the full variable domain is NAGVMQNPRHLVRRRGQEARLRCSPMKGHSHVYWYRQLPEEGLKFMVYLQKENIIDESGMPKERFSAEFPKEGPSILRIQQVVRGDSAAYFCASSPNTQSSGNTIYFGEGSWLTVV.

The V call is TRBV4-3, the J call TRBJ1-2; D is possibly TRBD1 (6 bases). Germline lookup yields CDR1 LGHNA and CDR2 YSLEER. The ends were cut back, 0 bases at V and 1 base at J, with 12 bases in the middle. The CDR3 loop spans 16 amino acids. CDR3 region: CASSQDWTDRNYGYTF. The DNA for the CDR3 is TGCGCCAGCAGCCAAGATTGGACAGATCGTAACTATGGCTACACCTTC.

The chain uses TRBV19 and TRBJ2-1, with 7 positions matching TRBD2. The J segment lost 6 bases and the V segment lost 9 bases, leaving 17 bases of the junction unmatched. The V gene's germline CDR1 is LNHDA and CDR2 SQIVND (reference sequence). The CDR3 length is 16 residues. As DNA, the CDR3 is TGTGCCAGCAATAACTGGGGAGGCAGGGAGGGCAATGAGCAGTTCTTC. This codes for CASNNWGGREGNEQFF.

The count of this clone is one. CDR3: CTRGGSEQYF. As DNA, the CDR3 is TGTACGAGAGGAGGGAGCGAGCAGTACTTC. This rearrangement joins TRBV21-1 to TRBJ2-7; TRBD2 reflects the table's D call only, with no check against the DNA. TRBV21-1 is noted as a pseudogene. This CDR3 contains 10 residues.

The chain is built from TRBV28 and TRBJ2-5, with unresolved D. Germline-derived CDR1 and CDR2 are MDHEN and SYDVKM. The CDR3 sequence is 15 residues long. V was clipped by 7 bases and J by 2 bases, with 17 bases between them. The CDR3, as DNA: TGTGCCAGCACCCTAACACGGCGGAGACAAGAGACCCAGTACTTC. Protein sequence: CASTLTRRRQETQYF.

This chain uses TRBV9 with TRBJ2-2; TRBD2 aligns across 8 bases. Germline CDR1 reads SGDLS; CDR2 reads YYNGEE. V lost 2 bases and J lost 8; bases outside the gene matches: 11. The CDR3 runs 16 residues. The CDR3 spells CASSVLAGPIGGELFF. CDR3 DNA: TGTGCCAGCAGCGTTTTAGCGGGACCCATTGGTGGGGAGCTGTTTTTT.

V gene TRBV29-1 combines with J gene TRBJ1-5; TRBD1 agrees at 7 bases. Germline lookup yields CDR1 SQVTM and CDR2 ANQGSEA. The CDR3 contains 15 residues. Unmatched junction bases numbered 12, after V lost 4 bases and J lost 6 bases. Here the CDR3 reads CSVALTGKESQPQHF. CDR3 in DNA: TGCAGCGTTGCACTGACAGGGAAAGAGAGTCAGCCCCAGCATTTT.

The chain couples TRBV3-1 (or the pseudogene TRBV3-2) to TRBJ2-7; D unclear. CDR1 is LGHDT, CDR2 YNNKEL, per germline (reference sequence). The CDR3 contains 14 residues. V lost 4 bases and J lost 12, with 22 bases in between. CDR3 sequence: CASSPAATLRAVYF. DNA of the CDR3: TGTGCCAGCAGCCCGGCGGCGACCCTACGAGCAGTGTACTTC.

V and J are TRBV19 and TRBJ1-1, with D maybe TRBD1 (6 bases). Per the germline V gene, CDR1 is LNHDA and CDR2 is SQIVND (reference sequence). The CDR3 covers 13 residues. Trimming took 6 bases from V and 4 from J, leaving 12 bases between them. The CDR3 reads CASREQGSTEAFF. The CDR3 nucleotides are TGTGCCAGTAGGGAACAGGGTAGCACTGAAGCTTTCTTT.

The chain recombines TRBV28 with TRBJ1-1, with 11 bases identical to TRBD1. This CDR3 has 14 residues. From germline, CDR1 is MDHEN and CDR2 SYDVKM. After removal of 8 bases from V and 4 bases from J, the junction contained 6 bases not matched to a gene. The CDR3 sequence is CASRTGGMGTEAFF. The CDR3 DNA sequence: TGTGCCAGCCGGACAGGGGGCATGGGCACTGAAGCTTTCTTT.

The chain joins TRBV7-3 to TRBJ2-3, with D possibly matching TRBD1 (6 bases). Germline V gene data show CDR1 as SGHTA and CDR2 as FQGTGA. The CDR3 totals 14 residues. The V end lost 5 bases, the J end lost 4 bases, and 13 bases lay between the germline ends. CDR3 sequence: CASSLGTFPDTQYF. CDR3 DNA: TGTGCCAGCAGCCTTGGGACATTTCCAGATACGCAGTATTTT. Variable domain in full (rest from reference TRBV7-3 and TRBJ2-3): GAGVSQTPSNKVTEKGKYVELRCDPISGHTALYWYRQSLGQGPEFLIYFQGTGAADDSGLPNDRFFAVRPEGSVSTLKIQRTERGDSAVYLCASSLGTFPDTQYFGPGTRLTVL.

V is TRBV5-6 and J is TRBJ1-5; 9 nucleotides line up with TRBD1. This CDR3 spans 16 amino acids. Per the germline V gene, CDR1 is SGHDT and CDR2 is YYEEEE. With 3 bases clipped from V and 5 bases from J, the junction kept 9 bases outside the gene matches. CDR3 nucleotide sequence: TGTGCCAGCAGCTCCCGACAGGGGGGGACTTATCAGCCCCAGCATTTT. It encodes CASSSRQGGTYQPQHF.

The V call is TRBV18, the J call TRBJ1-1, with D possibly being TRBD1 (5 bases). V lost 4 bases and J lost 6, with 12 bases in between. CDR3 length: 13 amino acids. From germline, CDR1 is KGHSH and CDR2 LQKENI. CDR3 bases: TGTGCCAGCTCACTCCCGACGGGGGCTGAAGCTTTCTTT. It codes for CASSLPTGAEAFF.

V is TRBV5-1 and J is TRBJ2-5, with unresolved D. Germline CDR1 and CDR2: SGHRS and YFSETQ. With 4 bases removed from V and 2 bases from J, the gap between germline ends came to 15 bases. The CDR3 totals 15 residues. Written as DNA, the CDR3 is TGCGCCAGCAGCCCGGTTGAAGGCAGGCAAGAGACCCAGTACTTC. Residues: CASSPVEGRQETQYF.

The rearrangement uses TRBV5-4 and TRBJ2-7; 9 bases align to TRBD1. V was pared by 3 bases and J by 6 bases, with 7 bases of the junction left unmatched. From germline, CDR1 is SGHNT and CDR2 YYREEE (reference sequence). This CDR3 contains 14 residues. For the CDR3, the DNA is TGTGCCAGCAGCTCCGGGACAGGGAAAGGCGAGCAGTACTTC. As protein: CASSSGTGKGEQYF.

V usage is TRBV14 and J usage is TRBJ1-6; D not resolved. This CDR3 has 17 amino acids. Trimming left V 7 bases short and J 6 bases short, with 22 bases between. In germline, CDR1 is SGHDN, CDR2 FVKESK. The CDR3 is CASKRTSWEESNSPLHF. CDR3 coding DNA: TGTGCCAGCAAGCGGACGTCTTGGGAGGAGAGTAATTCACCCCTCCACTTT. Combining the CDR3 with reference TRBV14 and TRBJ1-6 gives the whole variable domain EAGVTQFPSHSVIEKGQTVTLRCDPISGHDNLYWYRRVMGKEIKFLLHFVKESKQDESGMPNNRFLAERTGGTYSTLKVQPAELEDSGVYFCASKRTSWEESNSPLHFGNGTRLTVT.

The chain recombines TRBV5-6 with TRBJ1-6; TRBD1 aligns across 9 bases. Germline V gives CDR1 SGHDT, CDR2 YYEEEE. CDR3 size: 16 residues. Germline trimming cut 6 bases from V and 1 base from J; bases unmatched to any gene: 5. CDR3 DNA sequence: TGTGCCAGCACCGGGACAGGGACGTCCTATAATTCACCCCTCCACTTT. Protein product: CASTGTGTSYNSPLHF.

V is TRBV18 and J is TRBJ2-5; D possibly corresponds to TRBD2 (6 bases). V was trimmed by 3 bases and J by 5 bases, leaving 10 bases between them. The CDR3 runs 13 residues. Germline assignment: CDR1 KGHSH and CDR2 LQKENI. The CDR3 nucleotides are TGTGCCAGCTCACCGCCTGGGGGGGAGACCCAGTACTTC. The encoded protein is CASSPPGGETQYF.

The chain uses TRBV29-1 and TRBJ2-5; 9 bases line up with TRBD2. The V and J ends lost 1 base and 5 bases, in that order; junction bases with no gene match: 8. Germline CDR1 reads SQVTM; CDR2 reads ANQGSEA. CDR3 length equals 15 residues. CDR3: CSVEVPSGVQETQYF. CDR3 nucleotide sequence: TGCAGCGTTGAAGTGCCTAGCGGGGTACAGGAGACCCAGTACTTC.

The V call is TRBV6-5, the J call TRBJ1-5; 11 bases line up with TRBD1. Germline CDR1 MNHEY, CDR2 SVGAGI. This CDR3 spans 13 amino acids. The V gene end was trimmed by 8 bases and the J gene end by 7 bases; junction bases not matched to a gene: 4. The CDR3 region has the DNA TGTGCCAGCTCGGACAGGGGGCGACAGCCCCAGCATTTT. Protein sequence: CASSDRGRQPQHF.

The rearrangement links TRBV7-2 to TRBJ2-1; no firm D call. Trimming shortened V by 2 bases and J by 5 bases, and 13 bases separated the two germline ends. The length of the CDR3 is 15 residues. Germline values: CDR1 SGHTA, CDR2 FQGNSA. The chain's CDR3 is CASSLSGTANNEQFF. For the CDR3, the DNA is TGTGCCAGCAGCTTATCAGGTACAGCCAACAATGAGCAGTTCTTC.

This clone has just one count. The CDR3, as DNA: TGTGCCATCTCGGGACAACCACCCTACGAGCAGTACTTC. It translates to CAISGQPPYEQYF. The chain carries TRBV28 and TRBJ2-7; TRBD1 is a possible D gene (6 bases). The CDR3 is made up of 13 amino acids. Trimming pared 10 bases from V and 2 bases from J, leaving 15 bases between. Germline CDR1 MDHEN, CDR2 SYDVKM.

DNA of the CDR3: TGTGCCAGCAGCTTATCTCCTCCGACGGGGGAGCAGTTCTTC. It yields the protein CASSLSPPTGEQFF. The rearrangement joins TRBV7-2 to TRBJ2-1, with D tentatively TRBD2 (5 bases). CDR3 size: 14 residues. Germline V lookup: CDR1 SGHTA, CDR2 FQGNSA. V was shortened by 2 bases and J by 10 bases, with 15 bases between the two germline ends.

The chain recombines TRBV5-1 with TRBJ1-1; possible D gene TRBD1, 6 bases. V was clipped by 4 bases and J by 1 base, with 17 bases between them. This CDR3 has 16 amino acids. Germline CDR1 is SGHRS and CDR2 is YFSETQ. The CDR3: CASSPRPQGENTEAFF. CDR3 coding DNA: TGCGCCAGCAGCCCGAGGCCACAGGGAGAGAACACTGAAGCTTTCTTT.